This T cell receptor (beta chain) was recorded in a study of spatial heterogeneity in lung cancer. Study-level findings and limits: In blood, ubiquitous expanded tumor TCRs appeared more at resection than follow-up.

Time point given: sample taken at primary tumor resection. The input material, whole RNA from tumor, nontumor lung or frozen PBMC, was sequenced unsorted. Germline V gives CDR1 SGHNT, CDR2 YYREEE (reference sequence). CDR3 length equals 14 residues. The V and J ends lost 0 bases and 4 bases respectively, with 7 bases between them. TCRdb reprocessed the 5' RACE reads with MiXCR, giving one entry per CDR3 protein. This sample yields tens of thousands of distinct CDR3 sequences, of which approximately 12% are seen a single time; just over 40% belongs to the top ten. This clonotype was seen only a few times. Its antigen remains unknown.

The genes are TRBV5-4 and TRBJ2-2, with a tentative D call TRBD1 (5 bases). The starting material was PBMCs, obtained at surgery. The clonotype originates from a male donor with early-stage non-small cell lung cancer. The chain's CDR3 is CASSLEGVTGELFF. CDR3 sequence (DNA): TGTGCCAGCAGCTTGGAAGGGGTCACCGGGGAGCTGTTTTTT.